This TCR beta chain was profiled in a study of T cells in tuberculosis. Study details: T cells were selected with CD1B tetramers loaded with glucose monomycolate. Study results and limitations: The stringent gate may have excluded weak CD1B-GMM tetramer binders.

Deletions cut 6 bases from V and 0 bases from J, with 6 bases between. There are 12 residues in the CDR3. Germline CDR1 MNHEY, CDR2 SVGAGI. Sequencing of TCR-alpha and TCR-beta chains was unpaired. Some clones are missing from TCRdb's copy, which holds only in-frame ones; the method was immunoSEQ multiplex PCR. This table holds some 60,000 clones, around 86% found once. Cells were sorted from thawed PBMC rested overnight and stained with GMM-loaded CD1B tetramer, viability dye and anti-CD3. C32 glucose monomycolate from Rhodococcus equi was loaded onto the CD1B tetramers. PBMC for tetramer sorting were first depleted of CD14-expressing monocytes.

Sequencing used CD1b-GMM tetramer-negative cells sorted from PBMCs. The sequence derives from an adult woman with latent tuberculosis. The genes are TRBV6-5 and TRBJ2-7; D is undetermined. CDR3 sequence reads: CASSLPSYEQYF. The CDR3 DNA sequence: TGTGCCAGCAGCCTCCCCTCCTACGAGCAGTACTTC.